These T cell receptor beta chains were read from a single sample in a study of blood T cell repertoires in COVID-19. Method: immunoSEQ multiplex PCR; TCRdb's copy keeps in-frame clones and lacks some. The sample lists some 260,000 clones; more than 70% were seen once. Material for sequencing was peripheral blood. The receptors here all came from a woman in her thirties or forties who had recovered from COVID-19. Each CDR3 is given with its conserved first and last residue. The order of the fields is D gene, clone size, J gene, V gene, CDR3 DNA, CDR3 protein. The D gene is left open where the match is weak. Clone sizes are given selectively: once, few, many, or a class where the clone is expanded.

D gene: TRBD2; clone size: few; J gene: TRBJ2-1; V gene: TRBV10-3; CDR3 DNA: TGTGCCATCAGCACCCCTGGGGTGGGAGGGCTCAATGAGCAGTTCTTC; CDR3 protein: CAISTPGVGGLNEQFF
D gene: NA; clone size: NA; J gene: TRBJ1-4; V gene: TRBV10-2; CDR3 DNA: TGCGCCAGCAGTGAGGGGGCTGAAAAACTGTTTTTT; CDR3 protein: CASSEGAEKLFF
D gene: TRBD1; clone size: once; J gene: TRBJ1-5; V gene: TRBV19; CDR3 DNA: TGTGCCAGTAGTCCAGGGGGCCCGGAGCATTTT; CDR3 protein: CASSPGGPEHF
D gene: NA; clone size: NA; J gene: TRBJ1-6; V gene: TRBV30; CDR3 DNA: TGTGCCTGGAGTGTCCCCCGGTCACCCCTCCACTTT; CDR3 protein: CAWSVPRSPLHF
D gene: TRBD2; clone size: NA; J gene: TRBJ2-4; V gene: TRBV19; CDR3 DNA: TGTGCCAGTAGTATGGGGGGGTCCAAAAACATTCAGTACTTC; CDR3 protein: CASSMGGSKNIQYF
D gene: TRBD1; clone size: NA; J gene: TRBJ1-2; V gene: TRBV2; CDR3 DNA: TGTGCCAGCGGGACAGCTCCCGGCTATGGCTACACCTTC; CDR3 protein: CASGTAPGYGYTF
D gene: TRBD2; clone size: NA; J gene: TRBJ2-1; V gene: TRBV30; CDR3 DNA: TGTGCCTGGACCCGACTAGCGGGAGCCCTCGGGGAGCAGTTCTTC; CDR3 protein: CAWTRLAGALGEQFF
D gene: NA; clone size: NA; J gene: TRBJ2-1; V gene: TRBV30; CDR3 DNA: TGTGCCTGGAGTGTAGGCAGGCCGGCCTACAATGAGCAGTTCTTC; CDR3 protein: CAWSVGRPAYNEQFF
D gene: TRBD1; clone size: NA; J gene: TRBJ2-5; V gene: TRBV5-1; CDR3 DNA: TGCGCCAGCACCCGAGGACAGGGCCACGAGACCCAGTACTTC; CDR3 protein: CASTRGQGHETQYF
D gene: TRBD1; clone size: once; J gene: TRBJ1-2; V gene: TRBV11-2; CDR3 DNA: TGTGCCAGCACCCCGGACAGGGTAGGCTATGGCTACACCTTC; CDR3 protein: CASTPDRVGYGYTF
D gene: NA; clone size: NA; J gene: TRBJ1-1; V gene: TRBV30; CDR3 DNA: TGTGCCTGGAGTTGGGGGGGCCATGGAAACACTGAAGCTTTCTTT; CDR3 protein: CAWSWGGHGNTEAFF
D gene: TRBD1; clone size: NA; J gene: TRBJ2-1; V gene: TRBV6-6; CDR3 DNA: TGTGCCAGCAGCACCCGGGACAGGTCCTACAATGAGCAGTTCTTC; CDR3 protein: CASSTRDRSYNEQFF
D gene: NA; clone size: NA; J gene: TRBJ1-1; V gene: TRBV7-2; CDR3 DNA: TGTGCCAGCAGCCCGGTGGTCACTGAAGCTTTCTTT; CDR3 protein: CASSPVVTEAFF
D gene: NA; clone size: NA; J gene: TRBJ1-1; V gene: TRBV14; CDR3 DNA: TGTGCCAGCAGCCAAGATTCGGCTTTCTTT; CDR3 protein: CASSQDSAFF
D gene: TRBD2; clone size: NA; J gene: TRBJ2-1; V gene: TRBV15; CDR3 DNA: TGTGCCACCAGCAGACCCCCCGGGACTAGCGGCTCCTACAATGAGCAGTTCTTC; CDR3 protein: CATSRPPGTSGSYNEQFF
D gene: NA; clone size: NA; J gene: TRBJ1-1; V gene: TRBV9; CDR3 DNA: TGTGCCAGCAGCGCCCAGACAGGGAACACTGAAGCTTTCTTT; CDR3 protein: CASSAQTGNTEAFF
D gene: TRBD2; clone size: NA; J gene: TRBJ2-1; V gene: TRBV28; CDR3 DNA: TGTGCCAGCAGTTTATCGGGACTAGCGGGAGTGGGTACGTTCTTC; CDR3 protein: CASSLSGLAGVGTFF
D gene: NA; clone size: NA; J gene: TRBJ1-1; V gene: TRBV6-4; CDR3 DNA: TGTGCCAGCAGTGACCCGCAGGCTTTCTTT; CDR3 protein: CASSDPQAFF
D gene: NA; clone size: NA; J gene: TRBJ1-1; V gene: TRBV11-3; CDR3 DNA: TGTGCCAGCAGCTTAGGGACACGGTCGAACACTGAAGCTTTCTTT; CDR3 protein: CASSLGTRSNTEAFF
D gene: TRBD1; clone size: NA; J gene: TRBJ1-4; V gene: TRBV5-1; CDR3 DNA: TGCGCCAGCAGCTTCGCGCAGGGGGGTGAAAAACTGTTTTTT; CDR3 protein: CASSFAQGGEKLFF
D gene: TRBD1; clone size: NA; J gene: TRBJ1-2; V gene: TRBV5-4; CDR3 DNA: TGTGCCAGCAGCCTCCCCGGGACAGCGACAAACTATGGCTACACCTTC; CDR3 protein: CASSLPGTATNYGYTF
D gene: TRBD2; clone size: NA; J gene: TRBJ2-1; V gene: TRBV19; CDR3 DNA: TGTGCCAGTAGTGGCCGACTAGCGGGAGGGGTGCGGGAGCAGTTCTTC; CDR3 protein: CASSGRLAGGVREQFF
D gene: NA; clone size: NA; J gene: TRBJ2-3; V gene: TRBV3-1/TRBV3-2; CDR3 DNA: TGTGCCAGCAGCCAAGATCTGGGGACCTTAGCGGATGGGGATACGCAGTATTTT; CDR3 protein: CASSQDLGTLADGDTQYF
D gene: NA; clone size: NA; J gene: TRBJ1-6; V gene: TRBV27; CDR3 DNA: TGTGCCAGCAGTCCCCTGCCGTCAGGATATTCACCCCTCCACTTT; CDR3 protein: CASSPLPSGYSPLHF
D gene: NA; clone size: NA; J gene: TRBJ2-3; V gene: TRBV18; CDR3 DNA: TGTGCCAGCTCACTCCAGACCGGCGGGTCCTCGGATACGCAGTATTTT; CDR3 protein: CASSLQTGGSSDTQYF
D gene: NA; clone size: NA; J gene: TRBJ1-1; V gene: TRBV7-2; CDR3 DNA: TGTGCCAGCAGCCCGAGGTGGGTGAACACTGAAGCTTTCTTT; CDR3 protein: CASSPRWVNTEAFF
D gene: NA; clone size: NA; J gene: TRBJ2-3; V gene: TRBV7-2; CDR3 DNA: TGTGCCAGCAGCTTAGCGTATAGCACAGATACGCAGTATTTT; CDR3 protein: CASSLAYSTDTQYF
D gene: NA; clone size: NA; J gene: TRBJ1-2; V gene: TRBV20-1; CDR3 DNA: TGCAGTGCCCGGGGGGATGGCTACACCTTC; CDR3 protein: CSARGDGYTF
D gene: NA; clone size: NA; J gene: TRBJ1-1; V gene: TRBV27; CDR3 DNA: TGTGCCAGCAAAAAGGGGTCCACCGCTGAAGCTTTCTTT; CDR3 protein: CASKKGSTAEAFF
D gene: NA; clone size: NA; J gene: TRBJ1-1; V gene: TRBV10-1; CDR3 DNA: TGCGCCAGCAGTGTGTCGGCCGGGAGAGCTGCTGAAGCTTTCTTT; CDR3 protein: CASSVSAGRAAEAFF
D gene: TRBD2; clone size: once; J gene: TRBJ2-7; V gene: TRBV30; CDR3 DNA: TGTGCCTGGAGTGCGGGGACTAGCGGGTATCCGTACTTC; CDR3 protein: CAWSAGTSGYPYF
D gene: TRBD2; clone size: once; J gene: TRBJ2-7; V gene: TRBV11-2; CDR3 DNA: TGTGCCAGCAGCCACGCGGGGGGTGGGGGCAACGAGCAGTACTTC; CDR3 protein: CASSHAGGGGNEQYF
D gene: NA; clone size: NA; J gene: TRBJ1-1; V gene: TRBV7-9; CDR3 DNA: TGTGCCAGCAGCTTAAAAGGAGCCCAGAACACTGAAGCTTTCTTT; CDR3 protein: CASSLKGAQNTEAFF